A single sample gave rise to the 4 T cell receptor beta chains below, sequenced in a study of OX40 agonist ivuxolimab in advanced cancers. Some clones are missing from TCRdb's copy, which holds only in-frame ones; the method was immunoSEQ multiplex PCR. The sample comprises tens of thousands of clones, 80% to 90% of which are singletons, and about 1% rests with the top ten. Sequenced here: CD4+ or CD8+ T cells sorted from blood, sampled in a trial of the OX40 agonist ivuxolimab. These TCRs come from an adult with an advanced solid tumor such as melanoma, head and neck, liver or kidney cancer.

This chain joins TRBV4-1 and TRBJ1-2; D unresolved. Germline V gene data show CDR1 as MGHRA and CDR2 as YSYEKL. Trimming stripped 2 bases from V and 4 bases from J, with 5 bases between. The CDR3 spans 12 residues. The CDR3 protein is CASSQPSYGYTF. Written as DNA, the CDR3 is TGCGCCAGCAGCCAACCTAGCTATGGCTACACCTTC.

Here the CDR3 DNA reads TGTGCCAGCAGCTTAACCGGGACCAACAATGAGCAGTTCTTC. As protein: CASSLTGTNNEQFF. The V and J genes are TRBV7-6 and TRBJ2-1; D may be TRBD1 or TRBD2 (5 bases each). The germline V gene has CDR1 SGHVS and CDR2 FNYEAQ. V lost 2 bases to trimming and J lost 5 bases, with 10 bases between them. The CDR3 runs to 14 residues. The whole variable domain, filled in from reference TRBV7-6 and TRBJ2-1, reads GAGVSQSPRYKVTKRGQDVALRCDPISGHVSLYWYRQALGQGPEFLTYFNYEAQQDKSGLPNDRFSAERPEGSISTLTIQRTEQRDSAMYRCASSLTGTNNEQFFGPGTRLTVL.

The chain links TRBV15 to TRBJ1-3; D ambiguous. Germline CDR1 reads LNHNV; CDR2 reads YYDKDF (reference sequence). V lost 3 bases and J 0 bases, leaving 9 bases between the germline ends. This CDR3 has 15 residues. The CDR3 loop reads CATSRDPSSGNTIYF. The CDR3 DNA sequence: TGTGCCACCAGCAGGGACCCATCCTCTGGAAACACCATATATTTT.

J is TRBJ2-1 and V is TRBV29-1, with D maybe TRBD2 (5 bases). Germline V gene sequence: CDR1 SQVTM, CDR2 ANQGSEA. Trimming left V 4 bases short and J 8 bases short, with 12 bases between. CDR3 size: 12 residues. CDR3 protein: CSVVLVYDEQFF. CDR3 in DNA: TGCAGCGTTGTACTAGTTTACGATGAGCAGTTCTTC.